This record covers a single T cell receptor (beta chain). This receptor's antigen is unknown. Within one base of it there is no much larger clone, and no base qualities were kept. Library preparation employed PCR. At the Johns Hopkins FTIC core, DNA from the cultured CD4+ T cells underwent TCR sequencing with the Oncomine TCR Beta short-read assay. The QIAamp micro DNA kit was used to extract genomic DNA from the cultured CD4+ T cells. Oncomine TCR Beta libraries made from cultured CD4+ T cells were pooled using unique dual indexes and sequenced on an Illumina iSeq 100. The study's own analysis went as follows. Non-productive sequences were removed, and CDR3s not starting with C, not ending with F or W, or shorter than 7 amino acids were discarded. The MANAFEST web application was used to identify antigen-specific clonotypes by comparing peptide-stimulated wells against reference wells and other culture wells. To be called positive, a clone needed an FDR below 0.05, an odds ratio above 5, and a productive frequency above 0.1% in at least two of three replicate wells. A clonotype counted as cross-reactive if it showed significant expansion both in the SARS-CoV-2 spike wells and in at least one common cold coronavirus spike condition. Using R version 3.6.1, CDR3 homology was evaluated through Levenshtein distances (stringdist) along with unrooted phylogenetic trees (ape). In TCRdb, the public reads were trimmed at Q25 with fastp and aligned with MiXCR, with productive beta chains retained. Every CDR3 protein is listed once, alongside the most common genes and DNA of its rows. The V and J calls were determined by TCRdb, not by the authors. Across this sample there are some 13,000 distinct CDR3 sequences, with 25% to 35% seen only once. Around an eighth of the sample goes to the ten largest clones.

The sample belongs to a study of vaccination and CD4 T cells after COVID-19 (dated by TCRdb to 2021 to 2024). Concerning the study at large: Convalescent patients had a positive SARS-CoV-2 result on nasal swab PCR, and of these patients, about ten had mild disease and one had severe disease. In nine to eleven COVID-19 convalescent patients and a handful of infection-naive healthy vaccine recipients, researchers compared the spike-specific CD4+ TCR repertoire from before mRNA vaccination with the repertoire from after. In control cultures, a CEFX viral epitope pool was used as positive control, an HIV-1 Nef peptide pool was used as negative control, or no peptide was added. The convalescent cohort comprised six males and four females, including two Hispanic individuals, seven Caucasians, two Asians and one multiracial person. Post-vaccine blood samples were obtained a median of about 77 days after the second vaccine dose, with a range of roughly 14 to 241 days. The cultures were stimulated with overlapping spike peptide pools from SARS-CoV-2 and from the common cold coronaviruses HCoV-NL63, HCoV-OC43 and HCoV-229E. Post-COVID blood samples were collected from convalescent patients a median of roughly 100 days after diagnosis, with a range of about 30 to 180 days. Two doses of either the Pfizer-BioNTech BNT162b2 vaccine (n=8) or the Moderna mRNA-1273 vaccine (n=2) were administered to participants. Overall study results and their limits: Of the vaccine-specific clones in convalescent patients, 304 of 307, or nearly all, reacted only to SARS-CoV-2 spike and did not cross-react with common cold coronaviruses. In convalescent patients, a median roughly 87% of post-vaccine SARS-CoV-2-reactive clones were detected only after vaccination, and vaccine-specific priming was suggested by this finding. Although the median number of SARS-CoV-2-reactive clonotypes went up from some 23 after infection to around 39 after vaccination, the increase was not significant. Only a relatively small number of convalescent patients were included in the study, and early timepoints following natural infection were not analyzed.

According to the study, the label for this sample's treatment or condition signals: approximately 9-day PBMC culture with coronavirus spike peptide pools or control peptides (ViraFEST assay). To expand antigen-specific T cells with peptide pools and then pick out the expanded clonotypes through TCR sequencing, the study relied on the ViraFEST assay. The positive SARS-CoV-2 PCR tests of the convalescent patients were dated from March to December 2020, before the Alpha, Beta and Delta variants emerged in the United States. Each well held some 2 million PBMCs cultured with 9 to 10 ug/ml peptide pools in IMDM containing about 5% human AB serum and roughly 9.3 IU/ml IL-2. Half of the culture medium was replaced with fresh IL-2-containing medium on days 3 and 7. CD4+ T cells were isolated after roughly 10 days of culture through negative selection using the EasySep CD4+ T cell isolation kit. Ficoll-Paque Plus gradient centrifugation was used to isolate PBMCs from whole blood, and the isolated PBMCs were then either used fresh or cryopreserved at -140C. Culture conditions were generally each tested in triplicate wells.

From the cysteine up to the phenylalanine, the CDR3 has a length of 15 residues. Only CDR3 DNA remains: 45 bases, in frame from the first base. Trimming removed 6 bases from V and 3 bases from J, leaving 18 bases between the germline ends. CDR1 is given as SGHTA and CDR2 as FQGNSA, both from the germline V gene. The clonotype comes from a human donor who had recovered from COVID-19. The sequenced sample was CD4+ T cells from blood, cultured in vitro, obtained after SARS-CoV-2 vaccination. Recombination linked TRBV7-2 to TRBJ2-7, with TRBD2 perhaps the D gene, on 6 matching bases. The CDR3 is CASSSPGRGNYEQYF. The DNA sequence is as follows: TGTGCCAGCAGTTCACCGGGACGGGGGAACTACGAGCAGTACTTC.